Listed below are T cell receptor beta chains from one sample, sequenced in a study of shared clonotypes between healthy human individuals. Measured with immunoSEQ multiplex PCR; TCRdb has only the in-frame clones, and not every one. The sample consists of roughly 500,000 clones, around 73% of them appearing once. The material sequenced was PBMCs. Every receptor here comes from a woman aged 40 to 50 in good health. Some clones in this sample may be carry-over from other donors' samples. CDR3s include the opening cysteine and the closing phenylalanine or tryptophan. D genes are given only for firm matches. Clone size is stated in some rows and not others, as once, few, many or a class when expanded.

j_call: TRBJ2-2; v_call: TRBV5-1; d_call: TRBD2; cdr3_length: 18; clone_size: -; cdr3_nt: TGCGCCAGCAGCTTGGCCCCCAGCGGGAGTAGTTCTTCCGGGGAGCTGTTTTTT; cdr3_aa: CASSLAPSGSSSSGELFF
j_call: TRBJ1-2; v_call: TRBV6-1; d_call: -; cdr3_length: 16; clone_size: -; cdr3_nt: TGTGCCAGCAGTGAACGGGATGACCTCAGCTTATATGGCTACACCTTC; cdr3_aa: CASSERDDLSLYGYTF
j_call: TRBJ2-7; v_call: TRBV9; d_call: TRBD2; cdr3_length: 17; clone_size: -; cdr3_nt: TGTGCCAGCAGCCCTAGCGGGAGGGCCACTACACACTACGAGCAGTACTTC; cdr3_aa: CASSPSGRATTHYEQYF
j_call: TRBJ2-7; v_call: TRBV14; d_call: TRBD1; cdr3_length: 16; clone_size: many; cdr3_nt: TGTGCCAGCAGCGAATCCGGGACAGGGGGTGCCTACGAGCAGTACTTC; cdr3_aa: CASSESGTGGAYEQYF
j_call: TRBJ2-1; v_call: TRBV29-1; d_call: -; cdr3_length: 16; clone_size: -; cdr3_nt: TGCAGCGTTGTGGGGTCCAGACAGAGCTCCTACAATGAGCAGTTCTTC; cdr3_aa: CSVVGSRQSSYNEQFF
j_call: TRBJ2-6; v_call: TRBV7-9; d_call: -; cdr3_length: 18; clone_size: -; cdr3_nt: TGTGCCAGCAGCTCCTCGGGGGCAGGGCGGGCTGGGGCCAACGTCCTGACTTTC; cdr3_aa: CASSSSGAGRAGANVLTF
j_call: TRBJ1-4; v_call: TRBV5-1; d_call: TRBD1; cdr3_length: 14; clone_size: -; cdr3_nt: TGCGCCAGCAGCTTCGGACAGGCTAATGAAAAACTGTTTTTT; cdr3_aa: CASSFGQANEKLFF
j_call: TRBJ2-2; v_call: TRBV6-6; d_call: -; cdr3_length: 14; clone_size: -; cdr3_nt: TGTGCCAGCACTAAAAGACTAGACACCGGGGAGCTGTTTTTT; cdr3_aa: CASTKRLDTGELFF
j_call: TRBJ2-7; v_call: TRBV19; d_call: TRBD1; cdr3_length: 15; clone_size: -; cdr3_nt: TGTGCCAGTAGTATAGTGCCAGGGGGCTTGTACGAGCAGTACTTC; cdr3_aa: CASSIVPGGLYEQYF
j_call: TRBJ2-3; v_call: TRBV7-8; d_call: -; cdr3_length: 14; clone_size: few; cdr3_nt: TGTGCCAGCAGCTTTTGGAAAGACACAGATACGCAGTATTTT; cdr3_aa: CASSFWKDTDTQYF
j_call: TRBJ2-5; v_call: TRBV5-1; d_call: -; cdr3_length: 15; clone_size: -; cdr3_nt: TGCGCCAGCAGCTTGCAGGGAGAGGGATGGGAGACCCAGTACTTC; cdr3_aa: CASSLQGEGWETQYF
j_call: TRBJ2-7; v_call: TRBV7-2; d_call: TRBD2; cdr3_length: 14; clone_size: -; cdr3_nt: TGTGCCAGCAGCACCCGACTAGCGGTTTACGAGCAGTACTTC; cdr3_aa: CASSTRLAVYEQYF
j_call: TRBJ2-7; v_call: TRBV6-5; d_call: -; cdr3_length: 13; clone_size: once; cdr3_nt: TGTGCCAGCAGTTATGGTTTCTCCTACGAGCAGTACTTC; cdr3_aa: CASSYGFSYEQYF
j_call: TRBJ2-6; v_call: TRBV28; d_call: -; cdr3_length: 15; clone_size: once; cdr3_nt: TGTGCCAGCAGTGCCTCGGGGGATGGGGCCAACGTCCTGACTTTC; cdr3_aa: CASSASGDGANVLTF
j_call: TRBJ1-1; v_call: TRBV28; d_call: -; cdr3_length: 11; clone_size: -; cdr3_nt: TGTGCCAGCAGGAACAGGGTGGAAGCTTTCTTT; cdr3_aa: CASRNRVEAFF
j_call: TRBJ2-3; v_call: TRBV27; d_call: TRBD2; cdr3_length: 15; clone_size: -; cdr3_nt: TGTGCCAGCAGTCCGATAGCGGGAGTACCAGATACGCAGTATTTT; cdr3_aa: CASSPIAGVPDTQYF
j_call: TRBJ2-3; v_call: TRBV7-9; d_call: -; cdr3_length: 14; clone_size: -; cdr3_nt: TGTGCCAGCAGCTCTCTTATTCGCGCAGATACGCAGTATTTT; cdr3_aa: CASSSLIRADTQYF
j_call: TRBJ1-4; v_call: TRBV28; d_call: -; cdr3_length: 16; clone_size: -; cdr3_nt: TGTGCCAGCAGTTTCCGTTTCGAGGCTCGTGGGGAAAAACTGTTTTTT; cdr3_aa: CASSFRFEARGEKLFF
j_call: TRBJ1-5; v_call: TRBV7-6; d_call: -; cdr3_length: 15; clone_size: few; cdr3_nt: TGTGCCAGCAGCTTAGGCGTCAGGCCAAATCAGCCCCAGCATTTT; cdr3_aa: CASSLGVRPNQPQHF
j_call: TRBJ2-2; v_call: TRBV4-2; d_call: TRBD2; cdr3_length: 16; clone_size: -; cdr3_nt: TGTGCCAGCAGCCAAGGTACTAGCGGGATTATCGGGGAGCTGTTTTTT; cdr3_aa: CASSQGTSGIIGELFF
j_call: TRBJ1-4; v_call: TRBV9; d_call: -; cdr3_length: 14; clone_size: -; cdr3_nt: TGTGCCAGCAGCCTTACTCCAACTAATGAAAAACTGTTTTTT; cdr3_aa: CASSLTPTNEKLFF
j_call: TRBJ2-5; v_call: TRBV21-1; d_call: -; cdr3_length: 16; clone_size: -; cdr3_nt: TGTGCCAGCAGCAAAACCCGTTTACTAGCATTGGAGACCCAGTACTTC; cdr3_aa: CASSKTRLLALETQYF
j_call: TRBJ2-5; v_call: TRBV15; d_call: -; cdr3_length: 16; clone_size: -; cdr3_nt: TGTGCCACCAGCAGAGATGCTAGCTTGATGGTGGAGACCCAGTACTTC; cdr3_aa: CATSRDASLMVETQYF
j_call: TRBJ1-1; v_call: TRBV9; d_call: -; cdr3_length: 14; clone_size: -; cdr3_nt: TGTGCCAGCAGCGTGAGGGGGGAGGTGACTGAAGCTTTCTTT; cdr3_aa: CASSVRGEVTEAFF
j_call: TRBJ1-2; v_call: TRBV19; d_call: -; cdr3_length: 13; clone_size: -; cdr3_nt: TGTGCCAGTAGTATACGTGAAAACTATGGCTACACCTTC; cdr3_aa: CASSIRENYGYTF
j_call: TRBJ2-1; v_call: TRBV9; d_call: -; cdr3_length: 15; clone_size: -; cdr3_nt: TGTGCCAGCAGCCCTATCCACAGCTCCTACAATGAGCAGTTCTTC; cdr3_aa: CASSPIHSSYNEQFF
j_call: TRBJ2-1; v_call: TRBV5-1; d_call: -; cdr3_length: 14; clone_size: once; cdr3_nt: TGCGCCAGCAGCGCCGGGACCGCTCGAGATGAGCAGTTCTTC; cdr3_aa: CASSAGTARDEQFF
j_call: TRBJ2-1; v_call: TRBV7-7; d_call: TRBD2; cdr3_length: 15; clone_size: -; cdr3_nt: TGTGCTAGCAGCGATAGCGGGAGAGGGTACAATGAGCAGTTCTTC; cdr3_aa: CASSDSGRGYNEQFF
j_call: TRBJ1-2; v_call: TRBV5-1; d_call: -; cdr3_length: 11; clone_size: -; cdr3_nt: TGCGCCAGCAGCCGGGGGGATGGCTACACCTTC; cdr3_aa: CASSRGDGYTF
j_call: TRBJ2-7; v_call: TRBV2; d_call: -; cdr3_length: 14; clone_size: once; cdr3_nt: TGTGCCAGCACTCCTTCACTAGCTGTCCACGAGCAGTACTTC; cdr3_aa: CASTPSLAVHEQYF
j_call: TRBJ1-5; v_call: TRBV19; d_call: -; cdr3_length: 15; clone_size: many; cdr3_nt: TGTGCCAGTAGTACTGGGGACATCCTAAATCAGCCCCAGCATTTT; cdr3_aa: CASSTGDILNQPQHF
j_call: TRBJ2-1; v_call: TRBV7-3; d_call: -; cdr3_length: 12; clone_size: once; cdr3_nt: TGTGCCAGCAGCCTTAGGGGAAATGAGCAGTTCTTC; cdr3_aa: CASSLRGNEQFF
j_call: TRBJ2-5; v_call: TRBV6-5; d_call: -; cdr3_length: 16; clone_size: -; cdr3_nt: TGTGCCAGCAGTTACTCAAGGTGGACCCCCCTGGAGACCCAGTACTTC; cdr3_aa: CASSYSRWTPLETQYF
j_call: TRBJ2-7; v_call: TRBV15; d_call: -; cdr3_length: 16; clone_size: many; cdr3_nt: TGTGCCACCAGCAGAGATCTAGCGAGCACGTCCTACGAGCAGTACTTC; cdr3_aa: CATSRDLASTSYEQYF
j_call: TRBJ2-1; v_call: TRBV7-3; d_call: TRBD2; cdr3_length: 15; clone_size: -; cdr3_nt: TGTGCCAGCAGCTCCCTAGCGGGAGGGTGGGGTGAGCAGTTCTTC; cdr3_aa: CASSSLAGGWGEQFF
j_call: TRBJ1-2; v_call: TRBV19; d_call: TRBD1; cdr3_length: 14; clone_size: -; cdr3_nt: TGTGCCAGTAGTCTGATGGACAGGGCTTCTGGCTACACCTTC; cdr3_aa: CASSLMDRASGYTF
j_call: TRBJ1-4; v_call: TRBV5-1; d_call: -; cdr3_length: 14; clone_size: -; cdr3_nt: TGCGCCAGCACCGAACAGGGCCCTAATGAAAAACTGTTTTTT; cdr3_aa: CASTEQGPNEKLFF
j_call: TRBJ2-3; v_call: TRBV11-2; d_call: -; cdr3_length: 15; clone_size: -; cdr3_nt: TGTGCCAGCAGCTTAGAAAGGACCCGCACAGATACGCAGTATTTT; cdr3_aa: CASSLERTRTDTQYF
j_call: TRBJ2-1; v_call: TRBV29-1; d_call: TRBD2; cdr3_length: 13; clone_size: -; cdr3_nt: TGCAGCGTTGAGGCTAGCGGGTTCCCTGAGCAGTTCTTC; cdr3_aa: CSVEASGFPEQFF
j_call: TRBJ1-1; v_call: TRBV25-1; d_call: -; cdr3_length: 12; clone_size: -; cdr3_nt: TGTGCCAGCAGTGAAGAGAACACTGAAGCTTTCTTT; cdr3_aa: CASSEENTEAFF
j_call: TRBJ2-3; v_call: TRBV5-4; d_call: -; cdr3_length: 14; clone_size: -; cdr3_nt: TGTGCCAGCAGCTTGTCGGTAGCTCCAGATACGCAGTATTTT; cdr3_aa: CASSLSVAPDTQYF
j_call: TRBJ1-2; v_call: TRBV6-1; d_call: TRBD1; cdr3_length: 14; clone_size: -; cdr3_nt: TGTGCCAGCGGATTTAAGGGGGCGAGGGATGGCTACACCTTC; cdr3_aa: CASGFKGARDGYTF
j_call: TRBJ2-5; v_call: TRBV5-6; d_call: -; cdr3_length: 14; clone_size: -; cdr3_nt: TGTGCCAGCAGCCCCGGGACACACCAAGAGACCCAGTACTTC; cdr3_aa: CASSPGTHQETQYF
j_call: TRBJ1-6; v_call: TRBV7-3; d_call: TRBD1; cdr3_length: 18; clone_size: once; cdr3_nt: TGTGCCAGCAGCCCAAAAGGACAGGGGAGCTCCTATAATTCACCCCTCCACTTT; cdr3_aa: CASSPKGQGSSYNSPLHF
j_call: TRBJ2-3; v_call: TRBV11-2; d_call: TRBD2; cdr3_length: 15; clone_size: -; cdr3_nt: TGTGCCAGCAGCAGAAGCGGGAGGCACACAGATACGCAGTATTTT; cdr3_aa: CASSRSGRHTDTQYF
j_call: TRBJ2-7; v_call: TRBV5-1; d_call: -; cdr3_length: 15; clone_size: -; cdr3_nt: TGCGCCAGCAGCATTAGCGGCTTCAGCTCCTACGAGCAGTACTTC; cdr3_aa: CASSISGFSSYEQYF
j_call: TRBJ2-2; v_call: TRBV4-2; d_call: -; cdr3_length: 13; clone_size: few; cdr3_nt: TGTGCCAGCAGCCAATGGGGTGCCGGGGAGCTGTTTTTT; cdr3_aa: CASSQWGAGELFF